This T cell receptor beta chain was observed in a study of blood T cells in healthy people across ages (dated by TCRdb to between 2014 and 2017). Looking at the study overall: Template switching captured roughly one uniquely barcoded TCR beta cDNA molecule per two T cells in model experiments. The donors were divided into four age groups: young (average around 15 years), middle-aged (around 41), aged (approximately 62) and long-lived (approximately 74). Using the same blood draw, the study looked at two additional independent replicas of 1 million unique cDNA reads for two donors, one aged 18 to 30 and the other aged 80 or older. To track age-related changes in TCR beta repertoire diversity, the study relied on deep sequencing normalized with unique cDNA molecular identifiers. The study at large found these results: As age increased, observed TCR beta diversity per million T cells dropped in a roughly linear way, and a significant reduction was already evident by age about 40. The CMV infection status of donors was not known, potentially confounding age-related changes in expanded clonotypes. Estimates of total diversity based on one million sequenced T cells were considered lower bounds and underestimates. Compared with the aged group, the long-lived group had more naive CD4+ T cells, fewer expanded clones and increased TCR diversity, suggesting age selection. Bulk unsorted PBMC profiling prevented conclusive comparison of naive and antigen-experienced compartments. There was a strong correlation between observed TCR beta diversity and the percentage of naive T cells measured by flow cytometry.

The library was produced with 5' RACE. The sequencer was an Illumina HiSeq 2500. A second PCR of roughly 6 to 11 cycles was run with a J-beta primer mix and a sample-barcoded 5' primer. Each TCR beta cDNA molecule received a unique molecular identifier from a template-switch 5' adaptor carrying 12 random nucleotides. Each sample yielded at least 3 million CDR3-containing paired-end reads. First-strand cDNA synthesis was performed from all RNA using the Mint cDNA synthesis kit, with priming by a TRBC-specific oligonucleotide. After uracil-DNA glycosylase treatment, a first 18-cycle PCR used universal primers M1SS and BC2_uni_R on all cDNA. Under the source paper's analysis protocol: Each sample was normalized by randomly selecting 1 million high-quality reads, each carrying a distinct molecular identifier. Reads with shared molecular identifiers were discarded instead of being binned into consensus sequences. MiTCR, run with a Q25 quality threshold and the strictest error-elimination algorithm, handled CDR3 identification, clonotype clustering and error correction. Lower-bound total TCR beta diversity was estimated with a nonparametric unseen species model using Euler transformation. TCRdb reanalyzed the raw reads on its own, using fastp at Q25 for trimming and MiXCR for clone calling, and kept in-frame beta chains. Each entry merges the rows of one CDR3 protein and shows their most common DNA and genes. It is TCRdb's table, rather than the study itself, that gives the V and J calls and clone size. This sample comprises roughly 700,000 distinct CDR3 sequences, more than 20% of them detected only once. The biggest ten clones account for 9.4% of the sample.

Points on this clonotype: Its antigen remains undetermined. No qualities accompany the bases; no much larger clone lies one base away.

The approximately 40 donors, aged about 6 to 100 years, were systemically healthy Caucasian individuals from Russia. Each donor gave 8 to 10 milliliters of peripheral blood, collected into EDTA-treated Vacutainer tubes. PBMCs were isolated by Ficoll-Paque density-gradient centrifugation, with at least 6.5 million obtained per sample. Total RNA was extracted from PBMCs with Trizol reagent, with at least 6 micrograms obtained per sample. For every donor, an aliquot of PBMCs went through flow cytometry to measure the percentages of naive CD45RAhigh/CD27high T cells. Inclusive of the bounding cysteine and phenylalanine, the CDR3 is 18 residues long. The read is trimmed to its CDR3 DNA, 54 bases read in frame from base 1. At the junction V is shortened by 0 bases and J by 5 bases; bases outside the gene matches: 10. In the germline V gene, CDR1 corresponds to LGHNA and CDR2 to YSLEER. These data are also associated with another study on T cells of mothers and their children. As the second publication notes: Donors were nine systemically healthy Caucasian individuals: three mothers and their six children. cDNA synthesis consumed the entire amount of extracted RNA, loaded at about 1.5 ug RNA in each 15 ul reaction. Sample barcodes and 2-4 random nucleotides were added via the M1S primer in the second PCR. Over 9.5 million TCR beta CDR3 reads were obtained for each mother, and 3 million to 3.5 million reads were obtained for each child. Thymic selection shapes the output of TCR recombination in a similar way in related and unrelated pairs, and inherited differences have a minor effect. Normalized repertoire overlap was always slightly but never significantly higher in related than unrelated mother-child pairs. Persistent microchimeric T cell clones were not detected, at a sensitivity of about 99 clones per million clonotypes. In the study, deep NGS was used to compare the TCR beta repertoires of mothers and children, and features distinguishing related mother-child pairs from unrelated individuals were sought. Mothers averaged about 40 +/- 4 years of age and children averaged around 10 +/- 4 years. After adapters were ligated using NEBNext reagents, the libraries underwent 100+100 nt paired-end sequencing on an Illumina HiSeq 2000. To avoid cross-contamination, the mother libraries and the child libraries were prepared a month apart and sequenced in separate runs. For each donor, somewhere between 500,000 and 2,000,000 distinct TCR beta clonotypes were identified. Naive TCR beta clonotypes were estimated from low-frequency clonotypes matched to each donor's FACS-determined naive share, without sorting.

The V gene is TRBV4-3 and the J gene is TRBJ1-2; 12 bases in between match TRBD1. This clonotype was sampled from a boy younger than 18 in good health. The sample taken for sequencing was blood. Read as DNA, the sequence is TGCGCCAGCAGCCAAGATGGGACAGGGGGCGCACTCATATATGGCTACACCTTC. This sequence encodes CASSQDGTGGALIYGYTF.